This TCR beta chain stems from a study of Ad26.COV2.S vaccination and SARS-CoV-2 variants. In germline, CDR1 is SGHTA, CDR2 FQGTGA. Between the trimmed V and J ends, which lost 6 bases and 1 base, there was a span of 9 bases. The CDR3 spans 14 residues. The sample's treatment: 19 received Ad26.COV2.S at low or high dose, single or two shots; about five received placebo; per-sample allocation not given. After the first vaccine or placebo injection, samples were drawn on day 63. The assay was immunoSEQ multiplex PCR, and TCRdb's table has in-frame clones only and misses some. This sample has a few hundred thousand clones; more than 75% occur once, and the top ten carry around 3.6%.

The input for sequencing was peripheral blood, taken in a trial of Ad26.COV2.S vaccine versus placebo. The source of this sequence is a person aged 18-60 years who received the Ad26.COV2.S COVID-19 vaccine or a placebo. V and J are TRBV7-3 and TRBJ2-2; possibly TRBD1 for D (6 bases). The CDR3 coding sequence is TGTGCCAGCAGGCCGGGACAGAACACCGGGGAGCTGTTTTTT. Protein: CASRPGQNTGELFF.